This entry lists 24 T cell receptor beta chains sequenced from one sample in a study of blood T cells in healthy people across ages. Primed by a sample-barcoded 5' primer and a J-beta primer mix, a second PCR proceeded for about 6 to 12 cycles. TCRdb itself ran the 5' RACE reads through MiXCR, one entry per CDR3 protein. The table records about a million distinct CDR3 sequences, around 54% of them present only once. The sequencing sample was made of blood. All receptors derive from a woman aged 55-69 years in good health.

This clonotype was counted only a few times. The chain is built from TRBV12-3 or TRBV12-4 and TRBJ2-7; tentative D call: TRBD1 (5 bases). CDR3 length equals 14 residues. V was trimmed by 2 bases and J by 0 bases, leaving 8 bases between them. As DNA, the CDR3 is TGTGCCAGCAGTTTACGACAGCTCTCCTACGAGCAGTACTTC. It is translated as CASSLRQLSYEQYF.

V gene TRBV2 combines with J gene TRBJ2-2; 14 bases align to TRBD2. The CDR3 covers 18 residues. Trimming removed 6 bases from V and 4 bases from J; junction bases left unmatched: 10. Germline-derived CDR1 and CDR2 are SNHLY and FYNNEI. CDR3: CASREGLAGVIGTGELFF. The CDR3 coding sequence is TGTGCCAGCAGGGAGGGACTAGCGGGAGTGATTGGCACCGGGGAGCTGTTTTTT.

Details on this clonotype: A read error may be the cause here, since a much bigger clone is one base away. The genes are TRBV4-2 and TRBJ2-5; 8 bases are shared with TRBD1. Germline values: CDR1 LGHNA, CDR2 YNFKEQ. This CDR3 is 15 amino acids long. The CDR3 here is CAGSPAGTGLGTQYF. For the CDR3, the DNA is TGTGCCGGCAGCCCTGCCGGGACAGGTTTGGGGACCCAGTACTTC.

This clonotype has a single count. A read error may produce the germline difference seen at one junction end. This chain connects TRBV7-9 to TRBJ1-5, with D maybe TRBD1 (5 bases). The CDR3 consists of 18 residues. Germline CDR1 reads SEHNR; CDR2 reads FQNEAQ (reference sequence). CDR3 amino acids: CASSLATSTGDSNRPQHF. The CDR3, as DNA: TGTGCCAGCAGCTTAGCGACCTCTACAGGCGATAGCAATCGGCCCCAGCATTTT.

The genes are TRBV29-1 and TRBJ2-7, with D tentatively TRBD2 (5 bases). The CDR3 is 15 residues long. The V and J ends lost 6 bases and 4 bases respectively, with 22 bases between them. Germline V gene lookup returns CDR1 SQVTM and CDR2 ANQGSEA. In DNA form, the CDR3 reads TGCAGCGTAGTCTGGACCAGTAGGCCGGGATACGAGCAGTACTTC. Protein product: CSVVWTSRPGYEQYF.

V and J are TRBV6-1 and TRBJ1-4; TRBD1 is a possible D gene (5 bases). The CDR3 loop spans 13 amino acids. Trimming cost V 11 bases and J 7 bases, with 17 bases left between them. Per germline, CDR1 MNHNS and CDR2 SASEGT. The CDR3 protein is CAGGDSGVEKLFF. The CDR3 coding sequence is TGTGCCGGGGGGGACTCGGGGGTTGAAAAACTGTTTTTT.

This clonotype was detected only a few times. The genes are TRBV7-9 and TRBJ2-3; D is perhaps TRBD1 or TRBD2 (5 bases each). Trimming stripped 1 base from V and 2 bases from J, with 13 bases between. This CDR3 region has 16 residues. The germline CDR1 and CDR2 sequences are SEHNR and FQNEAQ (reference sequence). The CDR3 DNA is TGTGCCAGCAGCTTAGTTGGGACCGCATCCACAGATACGCAGTATTTT. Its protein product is CASSLVGTASTDTQYF.

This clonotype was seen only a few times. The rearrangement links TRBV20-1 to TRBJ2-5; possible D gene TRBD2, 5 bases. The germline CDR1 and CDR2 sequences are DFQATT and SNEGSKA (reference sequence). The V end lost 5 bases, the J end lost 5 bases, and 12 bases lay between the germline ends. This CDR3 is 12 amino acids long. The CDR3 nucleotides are TGCAGTGCTCCGGGGATAGCGGAGACCCAGTACTTC. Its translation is CSAPGIAETQYF.

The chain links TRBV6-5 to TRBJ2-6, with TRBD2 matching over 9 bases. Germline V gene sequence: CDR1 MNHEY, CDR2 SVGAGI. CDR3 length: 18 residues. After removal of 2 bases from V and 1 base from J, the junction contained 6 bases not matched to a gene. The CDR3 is CASSYQLAGRSGANVLTF. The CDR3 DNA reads TGTGCCAGCAGTTACCAGCTAGCGGGACGGTCTGGGGCCAACGTCCTGACTTTC.

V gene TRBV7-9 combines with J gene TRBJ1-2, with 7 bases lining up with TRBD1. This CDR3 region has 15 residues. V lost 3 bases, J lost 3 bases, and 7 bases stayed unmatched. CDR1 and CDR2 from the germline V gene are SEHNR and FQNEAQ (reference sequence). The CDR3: CASSLEGARHYGYTF. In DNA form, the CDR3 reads TGTGCCAGCAGCTTGGAGGGGGCCCGTCACTATGGCTACACCTTC.

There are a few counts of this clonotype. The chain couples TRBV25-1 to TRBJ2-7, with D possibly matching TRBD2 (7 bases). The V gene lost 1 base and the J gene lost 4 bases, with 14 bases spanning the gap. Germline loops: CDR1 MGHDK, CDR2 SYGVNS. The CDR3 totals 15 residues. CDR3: CASSESGGGSYEQYF. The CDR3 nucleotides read TGTGCCAGCAGTGAATCGGGGGGCGGGTCGTACGAGCAGTACTTC.

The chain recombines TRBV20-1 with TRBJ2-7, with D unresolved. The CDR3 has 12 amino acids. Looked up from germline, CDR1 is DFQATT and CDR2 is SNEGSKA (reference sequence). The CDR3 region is CSVRLWGMDQYF. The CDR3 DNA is TGCAGCGTAAGACTCTGGGGAATGGACCAGTACTTC.

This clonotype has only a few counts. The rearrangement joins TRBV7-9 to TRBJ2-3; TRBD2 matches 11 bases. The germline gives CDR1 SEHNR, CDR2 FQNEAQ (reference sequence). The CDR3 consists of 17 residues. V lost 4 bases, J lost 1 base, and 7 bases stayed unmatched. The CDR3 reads CASSYGTSGQRTDTQYF. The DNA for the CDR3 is TGTGCCAGCAGCTACGGGACTAGCGGCCAACGCACAGATACGCAGTATTTT.

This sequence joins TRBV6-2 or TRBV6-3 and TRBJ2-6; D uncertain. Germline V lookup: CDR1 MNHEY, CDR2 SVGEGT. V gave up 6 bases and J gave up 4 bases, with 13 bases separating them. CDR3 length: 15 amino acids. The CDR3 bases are TGTGCCAGCAGATACGCGGTCTCCGGGGCCAACGTCCTGACTTTC. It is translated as CASRYAVSGANVLTF.

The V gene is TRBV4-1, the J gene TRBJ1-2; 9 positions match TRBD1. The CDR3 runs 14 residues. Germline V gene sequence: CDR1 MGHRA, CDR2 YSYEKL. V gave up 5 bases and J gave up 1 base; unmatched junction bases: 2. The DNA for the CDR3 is TGCGCCAGCAGCAGGACAGGGGATAACTATGGCTACACCTTC. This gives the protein CASSRTGDNYGYTF.

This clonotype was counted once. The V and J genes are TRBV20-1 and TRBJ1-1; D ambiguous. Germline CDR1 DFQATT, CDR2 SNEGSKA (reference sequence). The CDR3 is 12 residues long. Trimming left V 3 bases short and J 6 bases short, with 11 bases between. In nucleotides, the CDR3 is TGCAGTGCTAGCGGGAGGGTAGCTGAAGCTTTCTTT. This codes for CSASGRVAEAFF.

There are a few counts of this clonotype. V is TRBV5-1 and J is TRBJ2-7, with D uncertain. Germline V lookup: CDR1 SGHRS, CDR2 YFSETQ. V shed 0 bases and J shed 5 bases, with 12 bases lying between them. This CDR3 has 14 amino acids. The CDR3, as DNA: TGCGCCAGCAGCTTGGCGCCGACACCTGACGAGCAGTACTTC. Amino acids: CASSLAPTPDEQYF.

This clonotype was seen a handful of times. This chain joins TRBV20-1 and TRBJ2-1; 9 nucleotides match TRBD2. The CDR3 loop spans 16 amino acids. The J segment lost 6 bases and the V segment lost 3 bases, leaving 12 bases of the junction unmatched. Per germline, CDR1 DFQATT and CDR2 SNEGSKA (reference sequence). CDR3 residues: CSARLNSGRSVNEQFF. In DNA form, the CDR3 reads TGCAGTGCTAGGTTAAATAGCGGGAGATCCGTCAATGAGCAGTTCTTC.

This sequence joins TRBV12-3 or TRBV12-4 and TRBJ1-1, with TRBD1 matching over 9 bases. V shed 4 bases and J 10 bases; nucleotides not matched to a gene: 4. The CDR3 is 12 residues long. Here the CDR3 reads CASSSRDRAAFF. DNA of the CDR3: TGTGCCAGCAGTTCTAGGGACAGGGCAGCTTTCTTT.

CDR3 residues: CASRRQGPAGGYTF. As DNA, the CDR3 is TGTGCCAGCAGAAGACAGGGCCCGGCGGGTGGCTACACCTTC. V and J are TRBV27 and TRBJ1-2; TRBD1 aligns across 7 bases. Trimming removed 6 bases from V and 7 bases from J; junction bases left unmatched: 11. The CDR3 consists of 14 residues. CDR1 is MNHEY and CDR2 is SMNVEV in the germline V gene (reference sequence).

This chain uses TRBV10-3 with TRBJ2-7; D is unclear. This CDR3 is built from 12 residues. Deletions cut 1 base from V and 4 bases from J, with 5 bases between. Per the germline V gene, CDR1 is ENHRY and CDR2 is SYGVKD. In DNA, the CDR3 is TGTGCCATCAGTGAGTGGGAATACGAGCAGTACTTC. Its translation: CAISEWEYEQYF.

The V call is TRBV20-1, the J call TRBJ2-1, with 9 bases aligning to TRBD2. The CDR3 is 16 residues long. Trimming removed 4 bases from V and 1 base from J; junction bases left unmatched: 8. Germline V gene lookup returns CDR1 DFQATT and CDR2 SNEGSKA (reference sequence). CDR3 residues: CSAISGTSFSYNEQFF. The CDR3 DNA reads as TGCAGTGCTATATCCGGGACTAGCTTTTCCTACAATGAGCAGTTCTTC.

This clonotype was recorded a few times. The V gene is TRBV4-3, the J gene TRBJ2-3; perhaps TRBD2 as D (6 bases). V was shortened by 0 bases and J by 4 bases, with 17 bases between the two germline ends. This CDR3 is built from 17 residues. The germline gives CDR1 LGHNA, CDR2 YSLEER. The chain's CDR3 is CASSQDRLGGVADTQYF. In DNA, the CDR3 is TGCGCCAGCAGCCAAGATCGTCTCGGGGGAGTGGCAGATACGCAGTATTTT.

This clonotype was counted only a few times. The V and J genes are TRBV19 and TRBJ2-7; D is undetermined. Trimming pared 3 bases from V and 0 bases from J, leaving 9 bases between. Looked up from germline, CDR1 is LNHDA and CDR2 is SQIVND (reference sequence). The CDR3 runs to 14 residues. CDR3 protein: CASSIGGSSYEQYF. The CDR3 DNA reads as TGTGCCAGTAGTATTGGCGGTAGCTCCTACGAGCAGTACTTC.